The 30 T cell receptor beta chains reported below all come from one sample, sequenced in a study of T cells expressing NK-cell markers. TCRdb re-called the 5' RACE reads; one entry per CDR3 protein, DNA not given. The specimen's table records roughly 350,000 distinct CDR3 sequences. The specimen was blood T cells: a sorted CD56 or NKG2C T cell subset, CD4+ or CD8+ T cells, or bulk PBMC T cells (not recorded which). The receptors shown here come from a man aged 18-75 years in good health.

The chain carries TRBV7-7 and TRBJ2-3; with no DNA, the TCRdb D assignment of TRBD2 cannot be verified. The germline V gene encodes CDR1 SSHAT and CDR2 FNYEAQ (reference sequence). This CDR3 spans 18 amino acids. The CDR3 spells CASSLRIGTSGSTDTQYF.

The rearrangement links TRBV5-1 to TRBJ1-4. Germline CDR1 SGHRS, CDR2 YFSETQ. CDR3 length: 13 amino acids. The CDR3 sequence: CASRYLGNEKLFF.

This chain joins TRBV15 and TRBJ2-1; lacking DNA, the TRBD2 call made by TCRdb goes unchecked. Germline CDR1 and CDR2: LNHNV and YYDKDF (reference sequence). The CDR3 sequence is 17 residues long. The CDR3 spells CATSRGSGTSIYNEQFF.

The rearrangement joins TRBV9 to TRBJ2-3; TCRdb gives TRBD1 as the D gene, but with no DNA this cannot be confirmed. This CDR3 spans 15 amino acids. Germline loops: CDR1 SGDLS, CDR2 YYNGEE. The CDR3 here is CASSVVGSGTDTQYF.

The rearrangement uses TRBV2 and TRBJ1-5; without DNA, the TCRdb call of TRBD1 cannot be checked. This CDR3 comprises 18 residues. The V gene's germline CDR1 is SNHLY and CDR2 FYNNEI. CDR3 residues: CASSEAFPGTGSYQPQHF.

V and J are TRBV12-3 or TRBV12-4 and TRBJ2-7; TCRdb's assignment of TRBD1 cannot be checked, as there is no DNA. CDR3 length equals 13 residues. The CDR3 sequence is CASIRTGVGEQYF.

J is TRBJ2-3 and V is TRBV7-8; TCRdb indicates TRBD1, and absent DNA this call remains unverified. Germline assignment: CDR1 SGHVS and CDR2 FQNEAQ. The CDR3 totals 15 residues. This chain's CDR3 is CASSPGDRGADTQYF.

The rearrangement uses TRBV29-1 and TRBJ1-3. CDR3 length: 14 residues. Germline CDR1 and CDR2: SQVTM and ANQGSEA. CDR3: CSVEWGDSQNTIYF.

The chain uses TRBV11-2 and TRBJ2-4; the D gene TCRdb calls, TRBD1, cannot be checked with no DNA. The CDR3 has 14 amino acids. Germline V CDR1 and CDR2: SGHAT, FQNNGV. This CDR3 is CASSPLGGLNIQYF.

CDR3 protein: CASSKGQGEGGQETQYF. The chain combines TRBV2 with TRBJ2-5; as DNA is missing, the TRBD1 call by TCRdb cannot be tested. The CDR3 consists of 17 residues. Germline V gives CDR1 SNHLY, CDR2 FYNNEI. Based on the CDR3 plus reference TRBV2 and TRBJ2-5, the full variable domain is EPEVTQTPSHQVTQMGQEVILRCVPISNHLYFYWYRQILGQKVEFLVSFYNNEISEKSEIFDDQFSVERPDGSNFTLKIRSTKLEDSAMYFCASSKGQGEGGQETQYFGPGTRLLVL.

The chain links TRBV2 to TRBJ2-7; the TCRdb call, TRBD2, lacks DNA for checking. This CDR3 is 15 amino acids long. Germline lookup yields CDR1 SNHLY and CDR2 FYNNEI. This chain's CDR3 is CASSPGGLLEYEQYF.

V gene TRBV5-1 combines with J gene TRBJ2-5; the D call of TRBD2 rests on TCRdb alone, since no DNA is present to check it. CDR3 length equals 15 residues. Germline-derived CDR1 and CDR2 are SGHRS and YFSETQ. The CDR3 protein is CASSASGGVQETQYF.

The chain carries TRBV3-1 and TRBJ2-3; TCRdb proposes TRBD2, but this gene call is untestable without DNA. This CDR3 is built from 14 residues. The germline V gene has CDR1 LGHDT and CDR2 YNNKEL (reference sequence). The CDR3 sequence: CASTTLLGTDTQYF.

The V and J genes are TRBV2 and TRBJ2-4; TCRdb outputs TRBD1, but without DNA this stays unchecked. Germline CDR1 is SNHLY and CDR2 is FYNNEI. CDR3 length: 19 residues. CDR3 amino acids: CASSRDSTSNRGAKNIQYF.

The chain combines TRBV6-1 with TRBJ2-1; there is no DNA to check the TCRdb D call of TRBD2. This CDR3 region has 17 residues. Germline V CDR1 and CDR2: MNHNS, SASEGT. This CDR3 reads CASSEVRSGGAGNEQFF.

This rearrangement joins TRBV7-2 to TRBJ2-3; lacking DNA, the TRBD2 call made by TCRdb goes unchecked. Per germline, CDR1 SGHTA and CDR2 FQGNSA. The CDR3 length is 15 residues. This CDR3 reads CASSLVAGGWDTQYF.

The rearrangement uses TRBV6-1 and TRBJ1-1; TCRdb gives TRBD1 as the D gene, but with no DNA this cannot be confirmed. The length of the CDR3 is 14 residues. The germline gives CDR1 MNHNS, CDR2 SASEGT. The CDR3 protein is CAIQRGTMNTEAFF.

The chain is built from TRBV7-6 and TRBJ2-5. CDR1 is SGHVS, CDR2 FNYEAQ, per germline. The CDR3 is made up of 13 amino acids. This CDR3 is CASSRLVKETQYF.

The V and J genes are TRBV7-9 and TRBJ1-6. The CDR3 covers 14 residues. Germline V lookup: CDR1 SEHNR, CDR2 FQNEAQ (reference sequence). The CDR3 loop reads CASSFSNPNSPLHF.

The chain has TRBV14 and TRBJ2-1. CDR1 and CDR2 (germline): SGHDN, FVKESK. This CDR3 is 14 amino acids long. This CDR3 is CASSRSLGNNEQFF.

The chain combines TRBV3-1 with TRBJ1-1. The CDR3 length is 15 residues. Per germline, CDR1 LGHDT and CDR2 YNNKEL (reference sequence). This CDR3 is CASSQDPHGRSEAFF.

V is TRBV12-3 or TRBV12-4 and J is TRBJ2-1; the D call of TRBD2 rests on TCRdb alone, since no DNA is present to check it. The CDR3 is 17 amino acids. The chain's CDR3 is CASSSPALAGGGGEQFF.

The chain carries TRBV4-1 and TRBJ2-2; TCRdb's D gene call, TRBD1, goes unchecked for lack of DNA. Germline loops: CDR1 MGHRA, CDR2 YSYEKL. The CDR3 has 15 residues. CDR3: CASRDLGTGAGELFF.

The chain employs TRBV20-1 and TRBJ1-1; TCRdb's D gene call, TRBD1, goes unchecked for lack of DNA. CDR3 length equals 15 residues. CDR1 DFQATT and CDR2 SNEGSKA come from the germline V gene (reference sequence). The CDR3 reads CSARGTGGLYTEAFF.

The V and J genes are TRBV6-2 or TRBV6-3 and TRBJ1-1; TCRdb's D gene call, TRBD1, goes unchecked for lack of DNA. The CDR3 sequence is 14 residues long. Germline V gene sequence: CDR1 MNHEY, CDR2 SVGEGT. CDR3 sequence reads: CASSGTGTGGKAFF.

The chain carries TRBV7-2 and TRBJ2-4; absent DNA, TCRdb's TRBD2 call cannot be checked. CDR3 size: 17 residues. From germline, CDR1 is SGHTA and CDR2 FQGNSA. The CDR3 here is CASSLGFPGGAKNIQYF.

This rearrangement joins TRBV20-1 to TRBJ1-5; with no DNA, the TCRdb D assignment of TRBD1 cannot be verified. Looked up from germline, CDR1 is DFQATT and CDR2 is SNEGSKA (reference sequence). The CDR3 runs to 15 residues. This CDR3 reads CSARVGTGAAEPQHF.

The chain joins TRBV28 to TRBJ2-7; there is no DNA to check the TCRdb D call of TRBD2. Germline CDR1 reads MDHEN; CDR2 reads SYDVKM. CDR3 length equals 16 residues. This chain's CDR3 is CASSLHGLAASYEQYF.

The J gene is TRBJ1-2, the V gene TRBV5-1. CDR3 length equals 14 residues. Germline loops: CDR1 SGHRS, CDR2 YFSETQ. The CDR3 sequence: CASSHGWGEDGYTF.

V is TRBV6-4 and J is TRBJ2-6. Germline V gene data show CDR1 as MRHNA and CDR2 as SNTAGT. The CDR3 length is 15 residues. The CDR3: CASSDEISGANVLTF.